The 32 T cell receptor beta chains in this list originate from one sample, sequenced in a study of shared clonotypes between healthy human individuals. Clones were read by immunoSEQ multiplex PCR, and TCRdb kept only the in-frame ones, dropping some. The data contain millions of clones, around 96% of them singletons. Selected positively for CCR7 and CD45RO-negative, naive CD8 cells excluded terminally differentiated effector memory CD45RA+ cells. Sequenced sample: naive CD8+ T cells sorted from blood. The receptors here all came from a man younger than 35 in good health.

CDR3 loop: CASSGGWNNEQFF. The CDR3 coding sequence is TGCGCCAGCAGTGGTGGCTGGAACAATGAGCAGTTCTTC. This chain links TRBV10-1 with TRBJ2-1; D is undetermined. The CDR3 has 13 residues. Germline loops: CDR1 WNHNN, CDR2 SYGVQD (reference sequence). V lost 4 bases and J 5 bases, leaving 9 bases between the germline ends.

The rearrangement links TRBV15 to TRBJ1-1; perhaps TRBD1 as D (6 bases). The CDR3 contains 16 residues. Trimming stripped 1 base from V and 0 bases from J, with 12 bases between. The germline gives CDR1 LNHNV, CDR2 YYDKDF (reference sequence). CDR3 coding DNA: TGTGCCACCAGCAGAGGTTCGGGACAACTGAACACTGAAGCTTTCTTT. The encoded protein is CATSRGSGQLNTEAFF.

About this clone itself: Other DNA sequences of this sample code for an identical CDR3. The chain carries TRBV6-6 and TRBJ2-1, with 8 bases identical to TRBD2. The V gene's germline CDR1 is MNHNY and CDR2 SVGAGI (reference sequence). V lost 0 bases and J lost 3; bases outside the gene matches: 1. The CDR3 has 15 amino acids. The CDR3 loop is CASSYSGTSYNEQFF. CDR3 bases: TGTGCCAGCAGTTACTCCGGGACTAGCTACAATGAGCAGTTCTTC.

The rearrangement links TRBV4-1 to TRBJ2-5, with D maybe TRBD2 (7 bases). From germline, CDR1 is MGHRA and CDR2 YSYEKL. V lost 0 bases and J lost 4, with 12 bases in between. The CDR3 covers 15 residues. The CDR3 DNA reads as TGCGCCAGCAGCCAAGAGCGGGGGCAGGGAGAGACCCAGTACTTC. Its protein product is CASSQERGQGETQYF.

J is TRBJ2-3 and V is TRBV5-6, with TRBD2 matching over 10 bases. The CDR3 is made up of 15 amino acids. Trimming took 6 bases from V and 2 from J; bases not matched to a gene: 6. The germline CDR1 and CDR2 sequences are SGHDT and YYEEEE. The DNA of the CDR3 is TGTGCCAGCAACCAACTAGCGGGGAACACAGATACGCAGTATTTT. This gives the protein CASNQLAGNTDTQYF.

The chain uses TRBV27 and TRBJ2-5, with 15 bases lining up with TRBD2. Looked up from germline, CDR1 is MNHEY and CDR2 is SMNVEV (reference sequence). The length of the CDR3 is 16 residues. The J segment lost 3 bases and the V segment lost 5 bases, leaving 4 bases of the junction unmatched. For the CDR3, the DNA is TGTGCCAGCAGTATAGGACTAGCGGGAGGGGAAGAGACCCAGTACTTC. Residues: CASSIGLAGGEETQYF.

Remarks on this clone: This sample also contains other DNA sequences that code for the same CDR3. The chain is built from TRBV7-9 and TRBJ2-2; 7 nucleotides agree with TRBD2. Germline V gene sequence: CDR1 SEHNR, CDR2 FQNEAQ (reference sequence). The CDR3 contains 15 residues. V shed 2 bases, J shed 2 bases, and the junction held 2 bases outside the gene matches. The CDR3 is CASSLLAENTGELFF. CDR3 nucleotide sequence: TGTGCCAGCAGCTTACTAGCGGAAAACACCGGGGAGCTGTTTTTT.

The chain joins TRBV7-9 to TRBJ1-5, with 8 bases aligning to TRBD1. Germline loops: CDR1 SEHNR, CDR2 FQNEAQ (reference sequence). The CDR3 extends over 14 amino acids. V lost 5 bases, J lost 5 bases, and 5 bases stayed unmatched. The CDR3 loop is CASSLSTGDQPQHF. The CDR3 region has the DNA TGTGCCAGCAGCCTATCGACAGGGGATCAGCCCCAGCATTTT.

The CDR3 bases are TGTGCCAGCAGCTTAAGCGGTGATAGCAATCAGCCCCAGCATTTT. This sequence encodes CASSLSGDSNQPQHF. J is TRBJ1-5 and V is TRBV11-2; D uncertain. Germline-derived CDR1 and CDR2 are SGHAT and FQNNGV. The CDR3 has 15 residues. The V end was cut by 2 bases, the J end by 0 bases, with 8 bases between.

The V and J genes are TRBV29-1 and TRBJ2-4, with 7 bases fitting TRBD1. The length of the CDR3 is 15 residues. Losses at the gene ends were 3 bases for V and 2 bases for J; bases not matched to a gene: 7. Per the germline V gene, CDR1 is SQVTM and CDR2 is ANQGSEA. The CDR3 nucleotides are TGCAGCGTTGATTACAGGGGAAGGTCCAAAAACATTCAGTACTTC. Translating gives CSVDYRGRSKNIQYF. The variable domain in full, with the rest retrieved from reference TRBV29-1 and TRBJ2-4, is SAVISQKPSRDICQRGTSLTIQCQVDSQVTMMFWYRQQPGQSLTLIATANQGSEATYESGFVIDKFPISRPNLTFSTLTVSNMSPEDSSIYLCSVDYRGRSKNIQYFGAGTRLSVL.

The CDR3 sequence is CASKGAASNQPQHF. CDR3 DNA: TGTGCCAGCAAAGGTGCCGCATCGAATCAGCCCCAGCATTTT. The J gene is TRBJ1-5, the V gene TRBV6-1; D is ambiguous. This CDR3 is 14 amino acids long. V lost 7 bases and J 4 bases, leaving 14 bases between the germline ends. Per the germline V gene, CDR1 is MNHNS and CDR2 is SASEGT.

The chain recombines TRBV10-1 with TRBJ2-3; TRBD2 matches at 8 bases. Germline CDR1 and CDR2: WNHNN and SYGVQD (reference sequence). The junction had 9 bases not matched to a gene; V was cut back by 3 bases and J by 4 bases. The CDR3 has 16 amino acids. The CDR3 bases are TGCGCCAGCAGTGACGGATTGACTAGCGTTGCAGATACGCAGTATTTT. Translating it yields CASSDGLTSVADTQYF.

This clone occurred once. Other nucleotide sequences in the sample specify the same CDR3. The chain combines TRBV27 with TRBJ2-7; D might be TRBD2 (5 bases). The germline CDR1 and CDR2 sequences are MNHEY and SMNVEV (reference sequence). The CDR3 totals 13 residues. Trimming cost V 2 bases and J 4 bases, with 9 bases left between them. This CDR3 reads CASSLAGEYEQYF. The CDR3, as DNA: TGTGCCAGCAGTTTAGCCGGGGAGTACGAGCAGTACTTC.

V usage is TRBV7-9 and J usage is TRBJ2-7; D might be TRBD2 (7 bases). The CDR3 runs 16 residues. Germline V CDR1 and CDR2: SEHNR, FQNEAQ (reference sequence). V lost 5 bases to trimming and J lost 5 bases, with 22 bases between them. This CDR3 reads CASSPRGQGAAHEQYF. The DNA for the CDR3 is TGTGCCAGCAGCCCGCGGGGGCAGGGTGCGGCCCACGAGCAGTACTTC.

The V call is TRBV4-1, the J call TRBJ1-1, with 8 bases aligning to TRBD1. V dropped 0 bases and J dropped 4; count of bases not matched to a gene: 4. CDR3 length: 15 amino acids. CDR1 MGHRA and CDR2 YSYEKL come from the germline V gene. The CDR3 reads CASSQEQGDGTEAFF. The DNA for the CDR3 is TGCGCCAGCAGCCAAGAACAGGGGGATGGCACTGAAGCTTTCTTT.

This clone appeared a few times. The chain recombines TRBV28 with TRBJ1-1; 7 bases fit TRBD1. The CDR3 is made up of 14 amino acids. CDR1 is MDHEN, CDR2 SYDVKM, per germline. J gave up 2 bases and V 5 bases, and 5 bases lay outside the gene matches. The CDR3 region has the DNA TGTGCCAGCAGTGAGACAGGGACAAACACTGAAGCTTTCTTT. Translation: CASSETGTNTEAFF.

The chain couples TRBV27 to TRBJ1-6, with 10 bases matching TRBD1. V lost 5 bases to trimming and J lost 10 bases; unmatched junction nucleotides: 8. The CDR3 runs 15 residues. The germline gives CDR1 MNHEY, CDR2 SMNVEV (reference sequence). The CDR3 nucleotides are TGTGCCAGCAGTGGGGGACAGGGGATCGAGTCACCCCTCCACTTT. Amino acids: CASSGGQGIESPLHF.

The rearrangement joins TRBV28 to TRBJ2-5; a possible D gene is TRBD2 (6 bases). The CDR3 is 16 residues long. Trimming cost V 3 bases and J 5 bases, with 19 bases left between them. CDR1 and CDR2 (germline): MDHEN, SYDVKM. CDR3 residues: CASSFGIGGLGETQYF. The CDR3 region has the DNA TGTGCCAGCAGTTTCGGGATTGGGGGGTTGGGGGAGACCCAGTACTTC. Full variable domain (missing parts from reference TRBV28 and TRBJ2-5): DVKVTQSSRYLVKRTGEKVFLECVQDMDHENMFWYRQDPGLGLRLIYFSYDVKMKEKGDIPEGYSVSREKKERFSLILESASTNQTSMYLCASSFGIGGLGETQYFGPGTRLLVL.

The chain uses TRBV27 and TRBJ2-7; possible D gene TRBD1, 6 bases. This CDR3 contains 13 residues. Germline CDR1 MNHEY, CDR2 SMNVEV (reference sequence). Trimming left V 5 bases short and J 2 bases short, with 10 bases between. The CDR3 region has the DNA TGTGCCAGCAGTCCGGACAGTACCTACGAGCAGTACTTC. This sequence encodes CASSPDSTYEQYF.

This clone was counted a single time. The chain combines TRBV4-3 with TRBJ2-7; weak D call: TRBD2 (6 bases). V gave up 0 bases and J gave up 2 bases, with 11 bases separating them. Germline V CDR1 and CDR2: LGHNA, YSLEER. This CDR3 comprises 15 residues. CDR3 nucleotides: TGCGCCAGCAGCCAAGATTGGGGGGAACCCTACGAGCAGTACTTC. Encoded protein: CASSQDWGEPYEQYF.

The chain joins TRBV7-9 to TRBJ1-2; no clear D gene. Germline assignment: CDR1 SEHNR and CDR2 FQNEAQ (reference sequence). The CDR3 is 12 amino acids. V lost 5 bases, J lost 13 bases, and 17 bases lay in between. The DNA for the CDR3 is TGTGCCAGCAGCCCCCCCGACCGTGCTGTCACCTTC. As protein: CASSPPDRAVTF.

The rearrangement joins TRBV29-1 to TRBJ1-2; 7 positions match TRBD1. The CDR3 extends over 13 amino acids. Trimming cost V 0 bases and J 8 bases; bases outside gene matches: 6. CDR1 SQVTM and CDR2 ANQGSEA come from the germline V gene. CDR3 residues: CSVEEGRGAGYTF. Here the CDR3 DNA reads TGCAGCGTTGAAGAAGGCAGGGGGGCGGGCTACACCTTC.

The rearrangement uses TRBV11-3 and TRBJ2-2, with D uncertain. Germline loops: CDR1 SGHNT, CDR2 YENEEA. V shed 4 bases and J shed 1 base, with 4 bases lying between them. The CDR3 has 13 residues. CDR3 nucleotides: TGTGCCAGCAGCTCGGGGAACACCGGGGAGCTGTTTTTT. Protein product: CASSSGNTGELFF. The complete variable domain, with remaining parts taken from reference TRBV11-3 and TRBJ2-2, reads EAGVVQSPRYKIIEKKQPVAFWCNPISGHNTLYWYLQNLGQGPELLIRYENEEAVDDSQLPKDRFSAERLKGVDSTLKIQPAELGDSAVYLCASSSGNTGELFFGEGSRLTVL.

The chain combines TRBV27 with TRBJ1-6; D unclear. CDR1 is MNHEY and CDR2 is SMNVEV in the germline V gene (reference sequence). Deletions cut 2 bases from V and 9 bases from J, with 11 bases between. The CDR3 loop spans 14 amino acids. The CDR3 sequence: CASSLVPGASPLHF. CDR3 nucleotide sequence: TGTGCCAGCAGTTTAGTCCCAGGAGCTTCACCCCTCCACTTT.

In this sample, this clone turned up a few times. This chain connects TRBV6-6 to TRBJ1-2, with 8 bases aligning to TRBD1. The trim removed 4 bases at V and 5 bases at J, leaving 9 bases unmatched. Germline lookup yields CDR1 MNHNY and CDR2 SVGAGI (reference sequence). This CDR3 has 15 residues. The CDR3 sequence is CASSSGQGGRYGYTF. The DNA of the CDR3 is TGTGCCAGCAGTTCCGGACAGGGTGGGAGATATGGCTACACCTTC.

V and J are TRBV10-2 and TRBJ1-4; 8 bases fit TRBD1. CDR1 and CDR2 (germline): WSHSY, SAAADI. The V segment lost 2 bases and the J segment 5 bases; nucleotides outside the gene matches: 4. The CDR3 is 15 residues long. The CDR3 coding sequence is TGCGCCAGCAGTGAGCCACAGGGGGGGAATGAAAAACTGTTTTTT. Protein product: CASSEPQGGNEKLFF.

The V gene is TRBV5-6, the J gene TRBJ2-7, with a tentative D call TRBD2 (5 bases). The CDR3 extends over 15 amino acids. The germline V and J ends were trimmed by 3 bases and 2 bases, with 15 bases remaining between them. Germline V gives CDR1 SGHDT, CDR2 YYEEEE. CDR3 coding DNA: TGTGCCAGCAGCTGGGGATCGGGGTCTACCTACGAGCAGTACTTC. Its translation is CASSWGSGSTYEQYF.

This clone was picked up a small number of times. The genes are TRBV5-6 and TRBJ2-7, with D possibly matching TRBD2 (5 bases). The V and J ends lost 6 bases and 3 bases respectively, with 16 bases between them. Germline V gene lookup returns CDR1 SGHDT and CDR2 YYEEEE. CDR3 length: 14 amino acids. CDR3 amino acids: CASKRRQLGYEQYF. The CDR3 DNA sequence: TGTGCCAGCAAACGAAGGCAACTAGGCTACGAGCAGTACTTC.

The chain is built from TRBV6-5 and TRBJ1-4; possibly TRBD1 for D (5 bases). The germline CDR1 and CDR2 sequences are MNHEY and SVGAGI. The CDR3 runs 15 residues. Trimming took off 5 bases at V and 8 bases at J, with 18 bases between the two ends. CDR3 DNA: TGTGCCAGCAGTCGTTGGGACGGCAAGGAGGAAAAACTGTTTTTT. It codes for CASSRWDGKEEKLFF.

A remark on this clone: Other DNA sequences in the sample encode the same CDR3. The CDR3 loop reads CASSPGQSYEQYF. The CDR3 DNA reads as TGTGCCAGCAGTCCGGGACAGTCCTACGAGCAGTACTTC. The chain joins TRBV6-5 to TRBJ2-7, with 7 bases that match TRBD1. The J segment lost 1 base and the V segment lost 5 bases, leaving 2 bases of the junction unmatched. The germline V gene has CDR1 MNHEY and CDR2 SVGAGI. The CDR3 totals 13 residues.

A remark on this clone: In the same sample, other DNA sequences code for this CDR3. Here the CDR3 DNA reads TGTGCCAGCAGCTTGGGACAGGGGCTCCCCTATGGCTACACCTTC. Its protein product is CASSLGQGLPYGYTF. This rearrangement joins TRBV5-6 to TRBJ1-2; 8 bases agree with TRBD1. The CDR3 sequence is 15 residues long. Trimming took 0 bases from V and 4 from J; bases not matched to a gene: 5. Germline values: CDR1 SGHDT, CDR2 YYEEEE.

This chain joins TRBV27 and TRBJ1-5; no clear D. Per the germline V gene, CDR1 is MNHEY and CDR2 is SMNVEV (reference sequence). The length of the CDR3 is 15 residues. V lost 0 bases and J 11 bases, leaving 17 bases between the germline ends. The CDR3 protein is CASSLSQARVWTQHF. The CDR3 DNA is TGTGCCAGCAGTTTATCGCAGGCCCGGGTTTGGACCCAGCATTTT.